This T cell receptor beta chain was captured in a study of T cell responses to AZD1222 COVID-19 vaccine. Generated by immunoSEQ multiplex PCR, the TCRdb table keeps only in-frame clones and is missing some. Among about 120,000 clones, 85% to 90% were seen once, and the ten largest hold around 3.1%. About this clone itself: Its antigen is unidentified.

Notes on the study in general: Nearly half of unique spike-specific TCRs reportedly avoided B.1.351 and B.1.1.7 mutated regions. Across spike, vaccine-associated CD4 TCRs were found, dominant at 160-218 and 743-854. Repertoire sampling occurred only after the peak T cell response. Donors in the cohort were predominantly white British and more often female, and clonal diversity was possibly underestimated.

The CDR3 length is 14 residues. V lost 4 bases and J lost 1, with 11 bases in between. Germline CDR1 reads SGDLS; CDR2 reads YYNGEE. This TCR was recovered from an adult in good health. This specimen consisted of peripheral blood, obtained on day 0 of AZD1222 vaccination. The chain carries TRBV9 and TRBJ1-1; maybe TRBD1 (5 bases). CDR3 region: CASSPRATNTEAFF. The DNA of the CDR3 is TGTGCCAGCAGCCCCAGGGCCACGAACACTGAAGCTTTCTTT.